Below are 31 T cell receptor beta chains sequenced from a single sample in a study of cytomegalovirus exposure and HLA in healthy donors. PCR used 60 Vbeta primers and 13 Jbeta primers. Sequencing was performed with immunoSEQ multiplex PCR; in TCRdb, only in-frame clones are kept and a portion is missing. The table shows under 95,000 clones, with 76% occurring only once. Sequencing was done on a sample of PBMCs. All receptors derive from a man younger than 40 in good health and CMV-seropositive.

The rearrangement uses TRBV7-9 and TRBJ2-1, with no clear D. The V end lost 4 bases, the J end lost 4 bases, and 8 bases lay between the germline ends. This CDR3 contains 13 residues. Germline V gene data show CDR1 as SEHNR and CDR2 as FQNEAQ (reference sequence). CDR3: CASSYNGYNEQFF. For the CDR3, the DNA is TGTGCCAGCAGCTATAACGGGTACAATGAGCAGTTCTTC.

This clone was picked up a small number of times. The CDR3 bases are TGTGCCATCAGTGACAGTATCCACGGCTACACCTTC. Its protein product is CAISDSIHGYTF. The chain has TRBV10-3 and TRBJ1-2; D unresolved. Trimming pared 3 bases from V and 8 bases from J, leaving 10 bases between. Germline CDR1 reads ENHRY; CDR2 reads SYGVKD. The CDR3 covers 12 residues.

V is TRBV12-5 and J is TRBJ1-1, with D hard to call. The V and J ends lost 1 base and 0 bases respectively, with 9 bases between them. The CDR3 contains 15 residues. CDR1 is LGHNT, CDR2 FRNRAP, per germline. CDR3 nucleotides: TGTGCTAGTGGTTTGGACAGTGAGCTGAACACTGAAGCTTTCTTT. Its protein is CASGLDSELNTEAFF.

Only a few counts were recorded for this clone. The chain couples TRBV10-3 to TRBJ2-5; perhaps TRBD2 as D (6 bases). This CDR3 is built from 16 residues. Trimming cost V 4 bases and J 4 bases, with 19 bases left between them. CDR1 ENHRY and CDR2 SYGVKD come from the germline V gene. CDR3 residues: CAISVVGGSQGETQYF. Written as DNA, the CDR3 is TGTGCCATCAGTGTAGTGGGGGGAAGCCAAGGAGAGACCCAGTACTTC.

As DNA, the CDR3 is TGTGCCAGCAGGGATACAGGGGTTGAGACCCAGTACTTC. Translation gives CASRDTGVETQYF. V usage is TRBV6-1 and J usage is TRBJ2-5; 7 bases fit TRBD1. Germline V gene sequence: CDR1 MNHNS, CDR2 SASEGT. This CDR3 contains 13 residues. With 6 bases clipped from V and 5 bases from J, the junction kept 6 bases outside the gene matches.

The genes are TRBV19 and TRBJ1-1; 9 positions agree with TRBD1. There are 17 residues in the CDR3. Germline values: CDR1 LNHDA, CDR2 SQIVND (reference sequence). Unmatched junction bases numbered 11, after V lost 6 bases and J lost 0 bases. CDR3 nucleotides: TGTGCCAGTAGCAGTATAGGGTGGGACAGGGTGAACACTGAAGCTTTCTTT. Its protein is CASSSIGWDRVNTEAFF.

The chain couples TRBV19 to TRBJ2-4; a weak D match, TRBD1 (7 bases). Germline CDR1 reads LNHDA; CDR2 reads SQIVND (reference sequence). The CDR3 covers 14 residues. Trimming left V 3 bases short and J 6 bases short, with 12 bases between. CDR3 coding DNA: TGTGCCAGTAGTATCGGTCAGGGGGGAAACATTCAGTACTTC. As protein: CASSIGQGGNIQYF.

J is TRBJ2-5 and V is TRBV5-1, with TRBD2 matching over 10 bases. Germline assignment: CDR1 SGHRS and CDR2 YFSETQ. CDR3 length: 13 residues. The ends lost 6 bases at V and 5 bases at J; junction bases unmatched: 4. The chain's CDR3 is CASTSGSQETQYF. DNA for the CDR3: TGCGCCAGCACTAGCGGGAGTCAGGAGACCCAGTACTTC.

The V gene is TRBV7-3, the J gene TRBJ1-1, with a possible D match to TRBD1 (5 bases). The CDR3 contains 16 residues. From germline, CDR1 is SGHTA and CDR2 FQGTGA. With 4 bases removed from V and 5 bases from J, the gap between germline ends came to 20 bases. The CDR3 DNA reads TGTGCCAGCAGCTCCGGAGGGACGGCCGTATGGACTGAAGCTTTCTTT. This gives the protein CASSSGGTAVWTEAFF.

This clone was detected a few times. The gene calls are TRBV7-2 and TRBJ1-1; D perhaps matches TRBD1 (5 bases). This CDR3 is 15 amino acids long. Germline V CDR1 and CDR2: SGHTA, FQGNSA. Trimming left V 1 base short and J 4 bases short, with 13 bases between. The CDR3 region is CASSLERGTGTEAFF. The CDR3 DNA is TGTGCCAGCAGCTTAGAGCGGGGGACGGGCACTGAAGCTTTCTTT.

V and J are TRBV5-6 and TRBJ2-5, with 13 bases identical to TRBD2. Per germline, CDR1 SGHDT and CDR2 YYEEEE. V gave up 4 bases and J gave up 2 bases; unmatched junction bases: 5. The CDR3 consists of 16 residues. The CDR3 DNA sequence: TGTGCCAGCAGCGTTACTAGCGGGGGGGCACAAGAGACCCAGTACTTC. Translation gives CASSVTSGGAQETQYF. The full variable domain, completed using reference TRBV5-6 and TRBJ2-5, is DAGVTQSPTHLIKTRGQQVTLRCSPKSGHDTVSWYQQALGQGPQFIFQYYEEEERQRGNFPDRFSGHQFPNYSSELNVNALLLGDSALYLCASSVTSGGAQETQYFGPGTRLLVL.

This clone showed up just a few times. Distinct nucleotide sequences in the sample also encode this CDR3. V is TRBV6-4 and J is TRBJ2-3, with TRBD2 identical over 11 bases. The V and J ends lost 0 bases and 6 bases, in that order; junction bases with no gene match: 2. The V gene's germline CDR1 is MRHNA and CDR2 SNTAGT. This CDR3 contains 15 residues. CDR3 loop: CASSDSSGGADTQYF. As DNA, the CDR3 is TGTGCCAGCAGTGACTCTAGCGGGGGGGCCGATACGCAGTATTTT.

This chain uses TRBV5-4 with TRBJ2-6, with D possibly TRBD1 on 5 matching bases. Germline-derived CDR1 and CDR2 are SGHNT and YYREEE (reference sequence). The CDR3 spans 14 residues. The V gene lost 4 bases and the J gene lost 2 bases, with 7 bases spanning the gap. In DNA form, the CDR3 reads TGTGCCAGCAGCCTCAGGGCTGGGGCCAACGTCCTGACTTTC. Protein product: CASSLRAGANVLTF.

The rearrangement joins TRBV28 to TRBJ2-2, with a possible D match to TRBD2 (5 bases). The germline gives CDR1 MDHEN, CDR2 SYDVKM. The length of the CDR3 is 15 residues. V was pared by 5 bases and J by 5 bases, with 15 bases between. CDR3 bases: TGTGCCAGCAGTCCCCACGGGATCAAAACCGGGGAGCTGTTTTTT. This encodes CASSPHGIKTGELFF.

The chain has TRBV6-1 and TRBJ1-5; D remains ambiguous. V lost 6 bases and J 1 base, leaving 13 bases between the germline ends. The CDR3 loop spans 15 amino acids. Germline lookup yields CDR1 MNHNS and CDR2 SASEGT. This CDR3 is CASRIAGESNQPQHF. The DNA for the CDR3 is TGTGCCAGCAGAATAGCGGGCGAGAGCAATCAGCCCCAGCATTTT.

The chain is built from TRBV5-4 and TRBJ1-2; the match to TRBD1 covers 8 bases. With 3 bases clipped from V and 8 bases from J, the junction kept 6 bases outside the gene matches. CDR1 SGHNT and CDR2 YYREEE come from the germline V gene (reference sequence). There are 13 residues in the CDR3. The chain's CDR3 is CASSWTGYDGYTF. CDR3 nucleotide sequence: TGTGCCAGCAGCTGGACAGGGTATGACGGCTACACCTTC. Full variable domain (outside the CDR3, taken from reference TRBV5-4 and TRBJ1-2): ETGVTQSPTHLIKTRGQQVTLRCSSQSGHNTVSWYQQALGQGPQFIFQYYREEENGRGNFPPRFSGLQFPNYSSELNVNALELDDSALYLCASSWTGYDGYTFGSGTRLTVV.

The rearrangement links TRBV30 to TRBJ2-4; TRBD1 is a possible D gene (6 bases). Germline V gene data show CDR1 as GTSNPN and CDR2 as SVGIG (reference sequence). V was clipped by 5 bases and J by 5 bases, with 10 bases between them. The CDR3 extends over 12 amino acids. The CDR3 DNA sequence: TGTGCCTGGGGGCAGGGGCAAAACATTCAGTACTTC. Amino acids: CAWGQGQNIQYF.

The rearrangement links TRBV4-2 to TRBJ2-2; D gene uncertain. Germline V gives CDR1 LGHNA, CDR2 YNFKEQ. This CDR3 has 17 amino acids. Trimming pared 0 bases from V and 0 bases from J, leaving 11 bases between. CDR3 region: CASSQDIGFANTGELFF. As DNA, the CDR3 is TGTGCCAGCAGCCAAGATATCGGGTTCGCGAACACCGGGGAGCTGTTTTTT.

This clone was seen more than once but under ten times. This CDR3 reads CAIKSPGSTEAFF. In nucleotides, the CDR3 is TGTGCCATCAAAAGTCCAGGGTCCACTGAAGCTTTCTTT. The gene calls are TRBV10-3 and TRBJ1-1; perhaps TRBD1 as D (5 bases). V was clipped by 7 bases and J by 4 bases, with 13 bases between them. CDR1 is ENHRY, CDR2 SYGVKD, per germline. This CDR3 contains 13 residues.

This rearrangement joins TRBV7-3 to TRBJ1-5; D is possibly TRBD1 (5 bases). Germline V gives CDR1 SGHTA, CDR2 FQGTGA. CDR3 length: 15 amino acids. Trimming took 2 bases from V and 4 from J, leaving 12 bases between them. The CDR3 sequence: CASSLRGLLNQPQHF. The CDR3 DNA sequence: TGTGCCAGCAGCTTACGGGGACTGTTAAATCAGCCCCAGCATTTT.

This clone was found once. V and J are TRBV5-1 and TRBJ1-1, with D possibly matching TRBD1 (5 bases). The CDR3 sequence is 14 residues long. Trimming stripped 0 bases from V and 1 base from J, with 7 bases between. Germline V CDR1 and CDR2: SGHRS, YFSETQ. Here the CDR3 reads CASSLAQANTEAFF. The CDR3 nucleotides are TGCGCCAGCAGCTTGGCACAGGCGAACACTGAAGCTTTCTTT.

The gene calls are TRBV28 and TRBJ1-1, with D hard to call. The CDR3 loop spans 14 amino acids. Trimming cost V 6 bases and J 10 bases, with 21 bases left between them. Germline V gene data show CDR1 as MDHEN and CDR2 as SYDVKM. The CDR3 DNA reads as TGTGCCAGCAGCCCCCCCCGGGAGACGCTGGGAGCTTTCTTT. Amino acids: CASSPPRETLGAFF.

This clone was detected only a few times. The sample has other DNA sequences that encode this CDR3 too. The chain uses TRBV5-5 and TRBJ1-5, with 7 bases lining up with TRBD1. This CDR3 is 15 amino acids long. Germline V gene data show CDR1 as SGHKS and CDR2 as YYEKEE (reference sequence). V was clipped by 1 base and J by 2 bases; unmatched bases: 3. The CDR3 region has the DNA TGTGCCAGCAGCTTGTACAGGGGTGGCAATCAGCCCCAGCATTTT. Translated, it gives CASSLYRGGNQPQHF.

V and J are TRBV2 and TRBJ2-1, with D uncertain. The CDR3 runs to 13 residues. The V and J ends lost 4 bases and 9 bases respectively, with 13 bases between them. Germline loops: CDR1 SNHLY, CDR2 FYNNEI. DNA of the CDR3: TGTGCCAGCAGTGTTCTAGAAAGGAGTGAGCAGTTCTTC. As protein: CASSVLERSEQFF.

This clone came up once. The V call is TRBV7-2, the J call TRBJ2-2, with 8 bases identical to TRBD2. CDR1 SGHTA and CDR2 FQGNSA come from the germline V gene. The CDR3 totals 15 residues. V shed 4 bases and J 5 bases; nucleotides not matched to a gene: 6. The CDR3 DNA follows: TGTGCCAGCAGCTGGGGACTAGGCCCAACCGGGGAGCTGTTTTTT. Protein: CASSWGLGPTGELFF.

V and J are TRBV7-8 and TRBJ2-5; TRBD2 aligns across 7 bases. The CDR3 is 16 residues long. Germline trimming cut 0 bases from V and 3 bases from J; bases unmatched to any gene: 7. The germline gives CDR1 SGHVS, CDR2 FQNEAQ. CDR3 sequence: CASSLAGGTEKETQYF. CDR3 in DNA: TGTGCCAGCAGCTTAGCGGGAGGGACTGAGAAAGAGACCCAGTACTTC.

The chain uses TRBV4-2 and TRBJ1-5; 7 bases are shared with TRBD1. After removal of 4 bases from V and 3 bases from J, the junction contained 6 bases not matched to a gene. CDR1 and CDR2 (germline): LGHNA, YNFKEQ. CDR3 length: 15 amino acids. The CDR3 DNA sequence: TGTGCCAGCAGCCTCGGTCAGGGGGTCAATCAGCCCCAGCATTTT. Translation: CASSLGQGVNQPQHF.

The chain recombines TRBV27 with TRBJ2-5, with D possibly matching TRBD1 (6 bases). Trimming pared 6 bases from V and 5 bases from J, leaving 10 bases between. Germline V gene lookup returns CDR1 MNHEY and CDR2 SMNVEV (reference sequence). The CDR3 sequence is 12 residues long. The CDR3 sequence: CASSERGETQYF. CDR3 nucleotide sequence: TGTGCCAGCAGCGAAAGGGGGGAGACCCAGTACTTC.

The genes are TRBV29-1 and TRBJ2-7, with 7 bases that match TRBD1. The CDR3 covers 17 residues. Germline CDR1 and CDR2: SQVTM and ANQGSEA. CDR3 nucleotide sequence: TGCGGCGCGGGCCGATTTCCAGGGGGTGGGAGCTCCTACGAGCAGTACTTC. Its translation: CGAGRFPGGGSSYEQYF.

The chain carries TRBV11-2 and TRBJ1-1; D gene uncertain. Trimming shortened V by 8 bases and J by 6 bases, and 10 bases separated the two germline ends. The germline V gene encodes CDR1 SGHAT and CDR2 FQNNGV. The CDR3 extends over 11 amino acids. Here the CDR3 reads CASGLGPEAFF. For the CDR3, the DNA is TGTGCCAGCGGGCTTGGGCCTGAAGCTTTCTTT.

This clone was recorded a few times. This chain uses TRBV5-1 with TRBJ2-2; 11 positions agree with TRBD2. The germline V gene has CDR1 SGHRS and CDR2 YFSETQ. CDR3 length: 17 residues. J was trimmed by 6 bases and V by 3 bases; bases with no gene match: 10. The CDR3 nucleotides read TGCGCCAGCAGCTCCCCTAGCGGGAGGTTAAAGGCCGGGGAGCTGTTTTTT. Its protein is CASSSPSGRLKAGELFF.